This T cell receptor beta chain is from a study of blood T cell repertoires in COVID-19. Study-wide background: Samples representing acute and convalescent COVID-19 were sourced from the United States, Italy and Spain. The analysed material was cDNA or gDNA that came from T cells, B-cell-depleted T cells, or PBMCs.

The V gene lost 2 bases and the J gene lost 8 bases, with 12 bases spanning the gap. The CDR3 consists of 13 residues. CDR1 LGHDT and CDR2 YNNKEL come from the germline V gene (reference sequence). Per the original methods: Estimates of nucleated cell counts were drawn from the amplification of reference gene primers. TCRdb's copy holds only in-frame clones and misses some; the assay was immunoSEQ multiplex PCR. V and J calls plus clone size are reproduced from that table; the DNA served to infer D and trimming. Of about 150,000 clones in the sample, 80% to 90% were seen once. Sequenced: peripheral blood. The chain recombines TRBV3-1 (or the pseudogene TRBV3-2) with TRBJ1-2, with D hard to call. This TCR came from a man in his fifties or sixties with active COVID-19. In nucleotides, the CDR3 is TGTGCCAGCAGCCAAAGCCGGGAGGTAGGCTACACCTTC. This gives the protein CASSQSREVGYTF.